Following are 5 T cell receptor beta chains from one sample sequenced in a study of graft-versus-host responses after intestinal transplantation. Sequenced by immunoSEQ multiplex PCR; TCRdb stores in-frame clones only, minus some. In the table there are some 41,000 clones, more than 80% of which are singletons. The material sequenced was PBMCs, taken 734 days after intestinal transplantation. The receptors here all came from a human patient who received an intestinal transplant, so some T cells may come from the graft donor.

This rearrangement joins TRBV5-1 to TRBJ2-7, with 8 nucleotides matching TRBD1. CDR1 SGHRS and CDR2 YFSETQ come from the germline V gene. J lost 0 bases, V lost 1 base, and 21 bases had no gene match. This CDR3 is 21 amino acids long. The CDR3 region is CASSLRTGSFPNPDSSYEQYF. CDR3 DNA: TGCGCCAGCAGCTTGAGGACAGGGAGTTTTCCGAATCCCGACAGCTCCTACGAGCAGTACTTC.

The chain has TRBV13 and TRBJ2-7; TRBD1 matches 10 bases. The CDR3 consists of 13 residues. The V gene's germline CDR1 is PRHDT and CDR2 FYEKMQ (reference sequence). The trim removed 5 bases at V and 3 bases at J, leaving 1 base unmatched. CDR3 coding DNA: TGTGCCAGCAGCGACAGGGGGCTCTACGAGCAGTACTTC. Translated: CASSDRGLYEQYF.

As concerns this clone: The sample carries other DNA sequences with the same CDR3. The chain carries TRBV5-1 and TRBJ2-7, with D possibly TRBD2 on 5 matching bases. Trimming cost V 0 bases and J 3 bases, with 16 bases left between them. The CDR3 runs to 16 residues. The germline CDR1 and CDR2 sequences are SGHRS and YFSETQ. CDR3 sequence: CASSLEGRGGYYEQYF. The CDR3 DNA reads as TGCGCCAGCAGCTTGGAGGGTCGGGGTGGGTACTACGAGCAGTACTTC.

CDR3 sequence reads: CASSTYHSPGNQYF. DNA for the CDR3: TGTGCCAGCAGCACATATCACTCCCCAGGGAACCAGTACTTC. The J gene is TRBJ2-5, the V gene TRBV7-9, with D possibly TRBD1 on 5 matching bases. Trimming cost V 5 bases and J 10 bases, with 20 bases left between them. The CDR3 is 14 amino acids. From germline, CDR1 is SEHNR and CDR2 FQNEAQ (reference sequence).

This rearrangement joins TRBV6-6 to TRBJ1-1; D is unresolved. The length of the CDR3 is 13 residues. Trimming shortened V by 4 bases and J by 0 bases, and 6 bases separated the two germline ends. Germline V gene sequence: CDR1 MNHNY, CDR2 SVGAGI (reference sequence). CDR3 loop: CASSSQMNTEAFF. The CDR3 DNA sequence: TGTGCCAGCAGTTCGCAGATGAACACTGAAGCTTTCTTT.